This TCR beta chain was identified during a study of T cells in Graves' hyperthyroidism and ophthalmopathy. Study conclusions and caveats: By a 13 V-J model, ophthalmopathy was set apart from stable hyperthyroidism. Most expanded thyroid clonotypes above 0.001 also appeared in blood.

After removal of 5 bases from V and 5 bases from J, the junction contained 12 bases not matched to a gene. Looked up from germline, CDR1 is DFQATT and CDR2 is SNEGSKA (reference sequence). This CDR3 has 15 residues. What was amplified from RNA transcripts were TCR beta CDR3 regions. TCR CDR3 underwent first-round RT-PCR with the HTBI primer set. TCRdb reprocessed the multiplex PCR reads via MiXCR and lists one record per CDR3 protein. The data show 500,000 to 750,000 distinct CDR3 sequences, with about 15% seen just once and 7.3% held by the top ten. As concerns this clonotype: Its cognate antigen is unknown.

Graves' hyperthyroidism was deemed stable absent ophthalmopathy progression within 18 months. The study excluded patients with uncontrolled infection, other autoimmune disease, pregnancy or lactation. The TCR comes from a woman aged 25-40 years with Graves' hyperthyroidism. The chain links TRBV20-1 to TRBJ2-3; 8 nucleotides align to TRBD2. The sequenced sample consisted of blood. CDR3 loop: CSAGLAPSAGDTQYF. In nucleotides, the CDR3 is TGCAGTGCTGGACTAGCTCCGAGTGCTGGAGATACGCAGTATTTT.